The TCR beta chain under discussion was sequenced for a study of response to subunit inactivated influenza vaccine. Study-wide results and caveats: That few new T cells are recruited by each seasonal influenza vaccination was the authors' suggestion.

Germline lookup yields CDR1 MNHNS and CDR2 SASEGT. This CDR3 has 15 amino acids. MiXCR, run by TCRdb on the RT-PCR reads, gives a single entry per CDR3 protein. In the table there are about 300,000 distinct CDR3 sequences, 20% to 25% of which are singletons. This clonotype has more than one count but fewer than ten. What it binds is unknown. This material consisted of PBMCs from blood, taken about 20 months after vaccination. The clonotype originates from a man aged 45-69 years who received an inactivated influenza vaccine. The chain combines TRBV6-1 with TRBJ2-3; the match to TRBD1 covers 11 bases. The CDR3, as DNA: TGTGCAGTAACAATCATGGGGACAGGGGGGGATACGCAGTATTTT. This encodes CAVTIMGTGGDTQYF.